The rows below give T cell receptor beta chains drawn from one sample of a study of response to subunit inactivated influenza vaccine. TCRdb re-called the RT-PCR reads with MiXCR, one entry per CDR3 protein. The sample records approximately 480,000 distinct CDR3 sequences, about a tenth being singletons. The sample here was PBMCs from blood, taken around seven weeks after vaccination. Receptors were obtained from a man aged 45 to 65 who received an inactivated influenza vaccine. Both conserved end residues are part of each CDR3. A D gene is named only where the DNA matches it firmly. Clone size is shown for a subset of rows, as once, few, many or a class of expanded clone.

clone_size	v_call	j_call	d_call	cdr3_aa	cdr3_nt
many	TRBV6-5	TRBJ2-6	NA	CASSYLTGDSGANVLTF	TGTGCCAGCAGTTACTTGACAGGAGACTCTGGGGCCAACGTCCTGACTTTC
NA	TRBV7-2	TRBJ2-3	NA	CASRFVSTDTQYF	TGTGCCAGCAGGTTCGTCAGCACAGATACGCAGTATTTT
few	TRBV27	TRBJ1-1	NA	CASRSVGLRDTEAFF	TGTGCCAGCAGGTCAGTGGGATTACGTGACACTGAAGCTTTCTTT
many	TRBV7-9	TRBJ2-3	NA	CASGPWAGSTDTQYF	TGTGCCAGTGGCCCTTGGGCAGGGAGCACAGATACGCAGTATTTT
NA	TRBV18	TRBJ2-1	TRBD2	CASSPGLAGGPENEQFF	TGTGCCAGCTCACCAGGGCTAGCGGGAGGGCCTGAAAATGAGCAGTTCTTC
NA	TRBV19	TRBJ2-1	TRBD2	CASSASGTSGIREQFF	TGTGCCAGTAGCGCATCCGGGACTAGCGGGATCCGAGAGCAGTTCTTC
many	TRBV12-3/TRBV12-4	TRBJ1-2	TRBD1	CASSLAGRGQDYGYTF	TGTGCCAGCAGTTTAGCAGGCCGGGGACAGGACTATGGCTACACCTTC
NA	TRBV12-3/TRBV12-4	TRBJ1-5	NA	CASSLAQRGGNQPQHF	TGTGCCAGCAGTTTAGCGCAAAGGGGAGGCAATCAGCCCCAGCATTTT
few	TRBV28	TRBJ2-7	TRBD2	CASSIPGLAGLYEQYF	TGTGCCAGCAGTATACCGGGACTAGCGGGATTATACGAGCAGTACTTC
NA	TRBV5-1	TRBJ2-7	TRBD1	CASSPRTGPYEQYF	TGCGCCAGCAGCCCTAGGACAGGACCCTACGAGCAGTACTTC
NA	TRBV29-1	TRBJ1-4	NA	CSVEAGNDEKLFF	TGCAGCGTTGAGGCGGGCAACGATGAAAAACTGTTTTTT
few	TRBV27	TRBJ2-1	TRBD1	CASRTSYRGVDNEQFF	TGTGCCAGCAGAACTTCCTACAGGGGGGTCGACAATGAGCAGTTCTTC
many	TRBV4-2	TRBJ1-6	TRBD1	CASSQDPTGTGTSPLHF	TGTGCCAGCAGCCAAGATCCCACCGGGACAGGGACTTCACCCCTCCACTTT
few	TRBV6-5	TRBJ2-1	NA	CASSYSSENYNEQFF	TGTGCCAGCAGTTATTCTAGCGAGAACTACAATGAGCAGTTCTTC
NA	TRBV4-2	TRBJ2-3	NA	CASSQIPGESSDTQYF	TGTGCCAGCAGCCAAATACCGGGGGAGTCGTCAGATACGCAGTATTTT
many	TRBV5-6	TRBJ2-1	TRBD2	CASSFSSGEQFF	TGTGCCAGCAGCTTCTCTAGCGGAGAGCAGTTCTTC
NA	TRBV5-1	TRBJ2-1	TRBD2	CASSLDFGGLAGENEQFF	TGCGCCAGCAGCTTGGACTTCGGGGGACTAGCGGGGGAGAATGAGCAGTTCTTC
many	TRBV28	TRBJ2-5	NA	CASYRVGETQYF	TGTGCCAGCTACAGGGTGGGGGAGACCCAGTACTTC